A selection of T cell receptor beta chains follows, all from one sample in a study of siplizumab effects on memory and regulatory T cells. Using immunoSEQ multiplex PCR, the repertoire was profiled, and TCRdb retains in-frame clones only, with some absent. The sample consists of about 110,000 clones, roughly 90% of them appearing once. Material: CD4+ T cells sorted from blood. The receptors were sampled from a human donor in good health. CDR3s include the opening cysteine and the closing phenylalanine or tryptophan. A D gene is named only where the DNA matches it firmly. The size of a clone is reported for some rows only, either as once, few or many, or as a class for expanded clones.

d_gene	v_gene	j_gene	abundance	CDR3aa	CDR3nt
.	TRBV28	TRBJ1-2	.	CASSLRDLGGYTF	TGTGCCAGCAGTTTACGGGACCTGGGGGGCTACACCTTC
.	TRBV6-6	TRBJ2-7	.	CASTERRDQYEQYF	TGTGCCAGCACCGAGCGCCGGGACCAGTACGAGCAGTACTTC
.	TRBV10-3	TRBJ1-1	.	CAIGGLNTEAFF	TGTGCCATCGGGGGACTGAACACTGAAGCTTTCTTT
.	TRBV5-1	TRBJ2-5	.	CASSPTVQETQYF	TGCGCCAGCAGCCCCACGGTCCAAGAGACCCAGTACTTC
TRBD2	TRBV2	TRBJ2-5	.	CASRDRLAQETQYF	TGTGCCAGCAGGGATCGACTAGCTCAAGAGACCCAGTACTTC
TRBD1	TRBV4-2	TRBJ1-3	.	CASSQDWTGSGNTIYF	TGTGCCAGCAGCCAAGATTGGACAGGGTCTGGAAACACCATATATTTT
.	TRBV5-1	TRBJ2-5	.	CASSLATLQETQYF	TGCGCCAGCAGCTTAGCGACGCTACAAGAGACCCAGTACTTC
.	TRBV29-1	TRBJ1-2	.	CSATGGVRYGYTF	TGCAGCGCGACAGGAGGGGTTCGATATGGCTACACCTTC
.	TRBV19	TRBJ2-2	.	CASSIVGQMAGELFF	TGTGCCAGTAGTATAGTGGGGCAGATGGCCGGGGAGCTGTTTTTT
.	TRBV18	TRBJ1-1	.	CASSPGVNTEAFF	TGTGCCAGCTCACCCGGGGTTAACACTGAAGCTTTCTTT
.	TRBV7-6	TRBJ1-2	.	CASSLARDYGYTF	TGTGCCAGCAGCTTAGCCAGGGACTATGGCTACACCTTC
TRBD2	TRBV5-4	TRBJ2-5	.	CASRAGGGRETQYF	TGTGCCAGCCGAGCGGGAGGGGGTCGGGAGACCCAGTACTTC
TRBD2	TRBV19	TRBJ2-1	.	CASSGGGPYNEQFF	TGTGCCAGTAGTGGCGGGGGGCCTTACAATGAGCAGTTCTTC
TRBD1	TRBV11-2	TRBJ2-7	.	CASTPTTGLYEQYF	TGTGCCAGCACCCCGACGACAGGGCTGTACGAGCAGTACTTC
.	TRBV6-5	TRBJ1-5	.	CASSTGGLNQPQHF	TGTGCCAGCAGTACGGGGGGGCTTAATCAGCCCCAGCATTTT
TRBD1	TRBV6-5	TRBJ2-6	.	CASSRTGSGANVLTF	TGTGCCAGCAGTCGGACAGGCTCTGGGGCCAACGTCCTGACTTTC
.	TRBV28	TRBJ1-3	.	CASRTSGLGGNTIYF	TGTGCCAGCAGGACCTCAGGGTTAGGTGGAAACACCATATATTTT
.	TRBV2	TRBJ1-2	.	CASSAAGGADGYTF	TGTGCCAGCAGTGCGGCCGGGGGGGCTGATGGCTACACCTTC
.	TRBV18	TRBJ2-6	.	CASSEQRGSGANVLTF	TGTGCCAGCTCCGAACAACGGGGATCTGGGGCCAACGTCCTGACTTTC
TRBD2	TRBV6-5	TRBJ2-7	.	CASSYSPGLHYEQYF	TGTGCCAGCAGTTACTCTCCGGGACTACATTACGAGCAGTACTTC
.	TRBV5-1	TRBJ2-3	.	CASSSERKQYF	TGCGCCAGCAGCTCGGAAAGGAAGCAGTATTTT
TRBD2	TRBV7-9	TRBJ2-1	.	CASSLGSSGILEQFF	TGTGCCAGCAGCTTAGGTTCTAGCGGGATACTAGAGCAGTTCTTC
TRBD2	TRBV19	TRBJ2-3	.	CASSIPGGAGDTQYF	TGTGCCAGTAGTATACCCGGGGGGGCCGGCGATACGCAGTATTTT
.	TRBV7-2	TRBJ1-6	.	CASSLGRAGSSPLHF	TGTGCCAGCAGCCTTGGGCGGGCGGGTAGTTCACCCCTCCACTTT
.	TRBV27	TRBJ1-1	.	CASSSYRDGRTEAFF	TGTGCCAGCAGTTCCTACAGGGATGGGAGAACTGAAGCTTTCTTT
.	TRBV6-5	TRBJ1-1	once	CASSQARTNTEAFF	TGTGCCAGCAGTCAGGCCAGAACGAACACTGAAGCTTTCTTT
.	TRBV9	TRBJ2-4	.	CASSVGIKEAKNIQYF	TGTGCCAGCAGCGTCGGAATTAAGGAGGCCAAAAACATTCAGTACTTC
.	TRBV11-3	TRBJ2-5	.	CASSRRGDGETQYF	TGTGCCAGCAGCCGAAGAGGGGACGGAGAGACCCAGTACTTC
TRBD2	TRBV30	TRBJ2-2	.	CAWSALAGAGELFF	TGTGCCTGGAGTGCCCTAGCGGGAGCCGGGGAGCTGTTTTTT
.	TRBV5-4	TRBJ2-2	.	CASSLDLDTGELFF	TGTGCCAGCAGCCTAGACTTAGACACCGGGGAGCTGTTTTTT
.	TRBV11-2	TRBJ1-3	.	CASSPIAPVPGNTIYF	TGTGCCAGCAGCCCTATCGCGCCCGTCCCTGGAAACACCATATATTTT
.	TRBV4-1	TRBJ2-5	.	CASSFMGGGGETQYF	TGCGCCAGCAGCTTTATGGGGGGCGGAGGGGAGACCCAGTACTTC
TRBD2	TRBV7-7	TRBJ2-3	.	CASSSLAGGTDTQYF	TGTGCCAGCAGCTCCTTAGCGGGGGGCACAGATACGCAGTATTTT
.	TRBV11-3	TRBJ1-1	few	CASSSQGQSAFF	TGTGCCAGCAGCTCCCAAGGACAGTCAGCTTTCTTT
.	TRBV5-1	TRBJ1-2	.	CASSPARSEYGYTF	TGCGCCAGCAGCCCGGCCAGAAGTGAGTATGGCTACACCTTC
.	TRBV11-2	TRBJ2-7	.	CASSAQSYEQYF	TGTGCCAGCAGCGCCCAGTCTTACGAGCAGTACTTC
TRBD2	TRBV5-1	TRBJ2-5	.	CASSLAGGKEETQYF	TGCGCCAGCAGCTTGGCCGGGGGGAAAGAAGAGACCCAGTACTTC
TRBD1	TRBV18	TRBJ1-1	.	CASSTILGQGAITEAFF	TGTGCCAGCTCAACAATATTGGGGCAGGGGGCTATCACTGAAGCTTTCTTT
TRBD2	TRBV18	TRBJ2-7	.	CASSITSGTPYEQYF	TGTGCCAGCTCAATCACTAGCGGGACACCCTACGAGCAGTACTTC
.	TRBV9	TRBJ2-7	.	CASSVALLPLSEQYF	TGTGCCAGCAGCGTAGCTTTATTGCCACTTAGCGAGCAGTACTTC
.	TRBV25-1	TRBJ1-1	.	CASIPSDGAREAFF	TGTGCCAGCATCCCAAGTGACGGGGCGCGTGAAGCTTTCTTT
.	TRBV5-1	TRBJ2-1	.	CASSLNRISYNEQFF	TGCGCCAGCAGCTTGAACAGGATCTCCTACAATGAGCAGTTCTTC
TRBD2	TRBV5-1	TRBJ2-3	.	CASSLTAGGPTDTQYF	TGCGCCAGCAGCTTGACGGCGGGAGGGCCGACAGATACGCAGTATTTT
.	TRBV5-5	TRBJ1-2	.	CASSLTGQLYGYTF	TGTGCCAGCAGCTTGACTGGACAGCTCTATGGCTACACCTTC
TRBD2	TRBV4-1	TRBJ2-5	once	CASSQDQLAEETQYF	TGCGCCAGCAGCCAAGATCAACTAGCGGAAGAGACCCAGTACTTC
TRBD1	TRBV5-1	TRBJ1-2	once	CASSLGTGIHGYTF	TGCGCCAGCAGCTTGGGGACAGGGATCCATGGCTACACCTTC
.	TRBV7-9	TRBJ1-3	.	CASSLARVESTIYF	TGTGCCAGCAGCTTAGCCAGGGTGGAAAGCACCATATATTTT
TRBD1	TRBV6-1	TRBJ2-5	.	CASSRTGNGQETQYF	TGTGCCAGCAGTCGGACAGGGAATGGGCAAGAGACCCAGTACTTC
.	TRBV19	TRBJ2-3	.	CASPPGREPPDTQYF	TGTGCCAGTCCACCCGGTCGAGAGCCTCCAGATACGCAGTATTTT
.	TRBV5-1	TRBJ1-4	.	CASSLDGRFEKLFF	TGCGCCAGCAGCTTGGATGGGAGATTTGAAAAACTGTTTTTT
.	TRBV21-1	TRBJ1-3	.	CASNPEGRAPIAGNTIYF	TGTGCCAGCAACCCGGAGGGGAGGGCCCCGATCGCTGGAAACACCATATATTTT
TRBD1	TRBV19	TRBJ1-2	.	CASSMPGRDRMGGYTF	TGTGCCAGTAGTATGCCCGGCCGGGACAGGATGGGTGGCTACACCTTC
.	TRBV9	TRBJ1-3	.	CASSVGSLGNSGNTIYF	TGTGCCAGCAGCGTAGGAAGCTTGGGGAACTCTGGAAACACCATATATTTT
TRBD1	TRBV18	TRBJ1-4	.	CASSPSGQGATNEKLFF	TGTGCCAGCTCACCATCGGGACAGGGGGCAACTAATGAAAAACTGTTTTTT
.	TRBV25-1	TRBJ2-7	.	CASSQAGPGVYEQYF	TGTGCCAGCAGCCAGGCGGGACCAGGGGTCTACGAGCAGTACTTC
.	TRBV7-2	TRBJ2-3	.	CASSFNGYGNTDTQYF	TGTGCCAGCAGCTTTAACGGGTACGGTAACACAGATACGCAGTATTTT
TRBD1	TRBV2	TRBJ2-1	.	CASTGTGRGDEQFF	TGTGCCAGCACCGGGACAGGACGAGGCGATGAGCAGTTCTTC
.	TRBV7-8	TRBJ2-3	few	CASSRDKTDTQYF	TGTGCCAGCAGTAGGGACAAAACAGATACGCAGTATTTT